This T cell receptor (beta chain) was identified during a study of response to subunit inactivated influenza vaccine. The sample holds many counts of this clonotype. Its antigen is currently unknown. Overall study results and limits: Each seasonal flu vaccination may recruit only limited new T cells, authors suggested.

V lost 6 bases and J lost 6, with 10 bases in between. Germline assignment: CDR1 SQVTM and CDR2 ANQGSEA. This CDR3 spans 11 amino acids. TCRdb called the RT-PCR reads again in MiXCR, with one record for every CDR3 protein. The table has about 520,000 distinct CDR3 sequences, 6.5% to 8% seen once. The sample consisted of PBMCs from blood, taken 23 months after vaccination. The source of this sequence is a man aged 45 to 70 who received an inactivated influenza vaccine. This chain joins TRBV29-1 and TRBJ2-3; D gene unclear. CDR3 nucleotides: TGCAGCGTAGCTAGGGCTGATACGCAGTATTTT. Protein: CSVARADTQYF.